The T cell receptor (beta chain) described here comes from a study of cytomegalovirus exposure and HLA in healthy donors (dated by TCRdb to about 2017). Looking at the study overall: An earlier analysis of fewer than 750 of the donors reported under 300 Gb of sequence data and 95 million to 120 million unique TCR beta sequences obtained from about 170 million T cells. An early release covering over 500 HLA-typed donors comprised approximately 300 gigabases of sequencing data and roughly 85 million unique TCR sequences. Of the roughly 400 genotyped donors, 81% fell in the genetic ancestry cluster associated with self-reported Caucasian donors. The study was designed to test whether signatures of past pathogen exposure could be identified by cataloging public T cell receptors. The T cell repertoires of several hundred subjects were profiled by immunosequencing and related to cytomegalovirus serostatus. Along with the roughly 710-subject first cohort, a separate validation cohort of over a hundred different subjects was used. To predict cytomegalovirus infection status, the study brought together high-throughput TCR immunosequencing, statistical association of individual TCRs with disease status, and machine learning. To study patterns of TCR occurrence, a later analysis re-analyzed previously published TCR beta repertoires from under 750 donors and added high-resolution HLA genotyping. The later analysis used no new phenotypic data to find candidate immune exposures, relying instead on TCR beta sequences and their occurrence across donors. An earlier analysis of several hundred of the donors applied high-throughput TCR beta sequencing to assess whether each TCR beta V gene segment acted as functional or pseudogenic. Donor age, sex, ethnicity and CMV serostatus were compiled together with the repertoire data. A later genetic analysis took genome-wide SNP genotypes for about 55% of the roughly 700 donors and used that subset as a discovery cohort. All discovery cohort repertoires had been generated on a single sequencing platform. HLA typing covered class I and class II loci at four-digit resolution. The number of typed donors differed by locus: roughly 629-640 for A, B, C, DRB1 and DQB1; approximately 530 for DQA1; some 590 for DPA1; and some 470 for DPB1. Four or five DR-DQ haplotypes were handled as single units for association and clustering, since linkage in the cohort was strong. Across some 400 genotyped donors of the cohort, an average of roughly 250,000 unique TCR beta nucleotide sequences per donor were sequenced, and about a sixth of those sequences were non-productive. Beyond this particular receptor, the publication reports: A few of the identified cytomegalovirus-associated TCR beta chains were confirmed in vitro to be specific for cytomegalovirus antigens. While some public TCRs were present in many individuals, most TCR sequences turned up only very rarely across donors. For the cohort, immune exposure information was limited to CMV serostatus. In an earlier analysis of about 550 of the donors, most TCR beta V segments were observed in productive rearrangements about 87% or about 30% of the time, broadly matching IMGT annotations. Strong co-occurrence of HLA alleles, especially DR and DQ, made assigning TCR associations to individual alleles difficult. According to a later analysis, parvovirus B19, influenza, CMV and Epstein-Barr virus appeared linked to several top co-occurrence clusters. In a later genetic analysis, a missense DCLRE1C variant was associated with V-gene and J-gene trimming of TCR beta chains, and the association was replicated in an independent cohort. Compared with the approximately 600-donor mean, donors in an Asian-associated ancestry cluster had fewer N-insertions in productive TCRs, according to a later genetic analysis. According to a later analysis, most CMV-associated TCR beta chains appeared to be HLA-restricted, and the HLA associations seemed to be driven largely by CMV exposure. It was suggested by the authors that the approach could potentially be generalized to other disease states and immunological phenotypes. Presence/absence analyses assumed roughly uniform sequencing depth across donors, an assumption that may not hold. Because the 87-base-pair reads could not distinguish some IMGT-functional V segments, including TRBV6-2 and TRBV6-3, those segments were excluded. A further reported finding was that TCR beta sequences accurately predicted the HLA-A and HLA-B alleles for most subjects in the first cohort. A cluster of highly shared sequence variants was judged likely to be a technical artifact of the sequencing pipeline. In the study, some 160 TCR beta chains were listed as associated with cytomegalovirus. Linkage disequilibrium might explain the correlated functional status among segregating V segments, but an unknown experimental factor could not be ruled out. Compared with equally common non-associated chains, HLA-associated TCR beta chains in a later analysis were more clonally expanded and had lower generation probabilities. The cohort was sequenced for TCR beta chains only, and without alpha or paired-chain data the features that could be detected were limited. Because counts were too low, roughly 17 rarely observed V segments, including chromosome 9 orphons, were left out of the earlier analysis of roughly 600 of the donors. The classifier was reported to diagnose cytomegalovirus status with high specificity and sensitivity in both the original cohort and the validation cohort. In a later analysis, the rate of TCR association differed among HLA loci, with DRB1 alleles having the most associated TCRs and HLA-C alleles having the fewest. A later analysis associated 17,000 or so TCR beta sequences with specific HLA alleles at a false discovery rate of 0.05. HLA typing was unavailable for some donors at each locus, so association tests used only the typed subset.

The cohort consisted of 600 to 700 healthy bone marrow donors. All cohort members were sampled while nominally healthy, although unrecorded immune exposures were likely present. The donor was CMV seronegative and was included in the group of approximately 350 seronegative cohort members. Each donor provided a peripheral blood sample, and peripheral blood mononuclear cells were used for TCR beta sequencing. The Qiagen DNeasy Blood Extraction Kit was used to extract genomic DNA from the blood cell samples. Between the V and J ends, shortened by 0 bases and 1 base respectively, the junction contains 12 bases. CDR1 is given as SGHDN and CDR2 as FVKESK, both from the germline V gene. From the cysteine up to the phenylalanine, the CDR3 has a length of 16 residues. Left in the record is the CDR3 DNA by itself, 48 bases read in frame from the first base. The protocol used for the library was the immunoSEQ multiplex PCR assay. A mixture of 60 forward primers for TCR Vbeta segments and 13 reverse primers for TCR Jbeta segments was used in the multiplex PCR. Amplification of the CDR3 region of rearranged TCR beta genes was performed with a multiplex PCR assay on genomic DNA. On the Illumina HiSeq System, the amplified TCR beta libraries were sequenced as 87-base-pair reads. The source study handled its data this way. A later analysis tallied 80 million to 95 million unique TCR beta chains across the 666 repertoires, and approximately 12 million of those chains were shared by two or more donors. Raw reads were error-corrected and collapsed into unique sequences with a nearest-neighbor algorithm that merged closely related sequences to remove PCR and sequencing errors. CDR3 sequences were aligned to IMGT reference sequences to assign V, D and J gene segments. For a sequence to be retained, a match of at least six nucleotides was required to both a V gene segment and a J gene segment. A rearrangement counted as productive if the CDR3 had no stop codons and remained in frame with V and J, and every other rearrangement counted as non-productive. Following IMGT convention, CDR3 was defined as the stretch from the second conserved V-encoded cysteine up to the conserved J-encoded phenylalanine. The earlier analysis of about 500 of the donors excluded sequences that lacked an unambiguous match to a single V gene segment. An earlier analysis of a few hundred of the donors called V segments functional above 56.7% productive rearrangements and segregating when the between-donor standard deviation exceeded 5%. A statistical classification framework was built to diagnose cytomegalovirus status from the catalog of TCR beta chain sequences. In a later analysis, TCR nucleotide sequences were compared against IMGT/GENE-DB human TR gene sequences so that V and J genes could be assigned. In a later analysis, CDR3 sequences and most-parsimonious VDJ recombination scenarios were assigned using the TCRdist pipeline. A later analysis defined each TCR beta chain by its CDR3 amino acid sequence plus V-gene family, and excluded reads lacking a unique V-gene family. In a later analysis, 450 to 600 highly shared, low-generation-probability nucleotide sequences were removed to address suspected cross-contamination and a sequencing artifact. In a later analysis, a clonal expansion index for each public chain was calculated from normalized within-repertoire ranks of inferred template counts. In a later analysis, generation probabilities were computed using a VDJ recombination model fitted to out-of-frame rearrangements, and the results were checked against IGoR. In a later analysis, hypergeometric tests were used to score TCR-TCR, TCR-HLA and TCR-CMV co-occurrence, with a repertoire-size bias correction applied to TCR pairs. False discovery rates were estimated in a later analysis by permuting HLA or CMV assignments 20 times. A later analysis grouped co-occurring TCRs with DBSCAN, adding TCRdist sequence similarity when clustering within HLA-allele-positive subsets. Repertoires with fewer than 30,000 or more than 120,000 public chains, plus five repertoires with anomalous nucleotide sharing, were excluded from co-occurrence clustering. Not all clones reach the TCRdb copy of this immuneACCESS table, which keeps in-frame sequences only. Checked studies attribute under half of the gap to unresolved V genes and leave the rest unexplained. That table supplies the V and J calls and clone size; D and trimming were determined from the DNA. Here the sample has approximately 210,000 clones; roughly 86% occur a single time. In total, the top ten clones hold approximately 1.7% of the sample.

This clone was detected once. The antigen this receptor binds is unknown. One base away there is no much larger clone; base qualities are not given. This clonotype was obtained from a woman younger than 30 in good health and CMV-seronegative. The chain was built from TRBV14 and TRBJ2-5, with TRBD2 tentatively as D gene (6 bases match). The sample comprised PBMCs. The DNA sequence is as follows: TGTGCCAGCAGCCAAGATTGGGCGGGGCCCCAAGAGACCCAGTACTTC. Translated, this gives CASSQDWAGPQETQYF.